A single sample is the source of the 32 T cell receptor beta chains below, sequenced in a study of blood T cell repertoires in COVID-19. TCRdb's copy holds only in-frame clones and misses some; the assay was immunoSEQ multiplex PCR. The table lists under 200,000 clones, around four fifths of them singletons, with around 7% in the top ten. The material sequenced was peripheral blood. These receptors all stem from a man in his 70s with active or convalescent COVID-19.

The rearrangement uses TRBV29-1 and TRBJ2-2; 8 bases line up with TRBD1. The CDR3 consists of 13 residues. CDR1 is SQVTM, CDR2 ANQGSEA, per germline. The CDR3 coding sequence is TGCAGTTTAGGGACAGGTCTCACCGGGGAGCTGTTTTTT. It encodes CSLGTGLTGELFF.

This clone occurred a few times. The chain combines TRBV7-9 with TRBJ2-1; TRBD2 agrees at 12 bases. Trimming cost V 1 base and J 10 bases; bases outside gene matches: 8. The CDR3 sequence is 16 residues long. Looked up from germline, CDR1 is SEHNR and CDR2 is FQNEAQ (reference sequence). CDR3 loop: CASSLDRLAGVGEQFF. CDR3 DNA sequence: TGTGCCAGCAGCTTAGACCGACTAGCGGGAGTTGGCGAGCAGTTCTTC.

The rearrangement joins TRBV7-2 to TRBJ2-2; D remains ambiguous. Germline-derived CDR1 and CDR2 are SGHTA and FQGNSA. V lost 4 bases and J 4 bases, leaving 10 bases between the germline ends. CDR3 length: 14 residues. The CDR3 loop is CASSSYSATGELFF. CDR3 nucleotides: TGTGCCAGCAGCTCGTACAGTGCCACCGGGGAGCTGTTTTTT. Complete variable domain (other parts from reference TRBV7-2 and TRBJ2-2): GAGVSQSPSNKVTEKGKDVELRCDPISGHTALYWYRQSLGQGLEFLIYFQGNSAPDKSGLPSDRFSAERTGGSVSTLTIQRTQQEDSAVYLCASSSYSATGELFFGEGSRLTVL.

V is TRBV6-1 and J is TRBJ2-7, with 9 positions matching TRBD1. Germline V CDR1 and CDR2: MNHNS, SASEGT. The CDR3 contains 16 residues. V dropped 4 bases and J dropped 3; count of bases not matched to a gene: 10. CDR3 coding DNA: TGTGCCAGCAGTGCCACCGGGACAGGGAGGCTCTACGAGCAGTACTTC. It translates to CASSATGTGRLYEQYF.

The gene calls are TRBV6-2 or TRBV6-3 and TRBJ1-5; D is perhaps TRBD1 (5 bases). Germline CDR1 and CDR2: MNHEY and SVGEGT. With 6 bases removed from V and 2 bases from J, the gap between germline ends came to 20 bases. This CDR3 spans 17 amino acids. The DNA of the CDR3 is TGTGCCAGCAGCTCCGGAAGGGGTTCTTGGGGCAATCAGCCCCAGCATTTT. This translates into CASSSGRGSWGNQPQHF.

The chain has TRBV6-2 or TRBV6-3 and TRBJ2-7; 10 bases are shared with TRBD1. J lost 3 bases, V lost 1 base, and 3 bases had no gene match. The CDR3 has 15 amino acids. CDR1 and CDR2 (germline): MNHEY, SVGEGT. CDR3 region: CASSYFGQGGYEQYF. The CDR3 nucleotides are TGTGCCAGCAGTTACTTCGGACAGGGGGGCTACGAGCAGTACTTC.

The chain links TRBV6-5 to TRBJ2-7, with 8 bases identical to TRBD2. Trimming removed 8 bases from V and 1 base from J; junction bases left unmatched: 7. CDR1 and CDR2 (germline): MNHEY, SVGAGI. The CDR3 runs to 14 residues. Here the CDR3 reads CASGLAGRSYEQYF. The CDR3 nucleotides are TGTGCCAGCGGCCTAGCGGGCCGGTCCTACGAGCAGTACTTC.

This chain joins TRBV29-1 and TRBJ2-5, with 7 bases identical to TRBD1. In germline, CDR1 is SQVTM, CDR2 ANQGSEA. The CDR3 is 12 residues long. The V segment lost 3 bases and the J segment 2 bases; nucleotides outside the gene matches: 0. This chain's CDR3 is CSVDRGQETQYF. Here the CDR3 DNA reads TGCAGCGTTGACAGGGGGCAAGAGACCCAGTACTTC.

This chain connects TRBV4-1 to TRBJ2-3, with a possible D match to TRBD2 (6 bases). Trimming pared 1 base from V and 0 bases from J, leaving 8 bases between. Germline V CDR1 and CDR2: MGHRA, YSYEKL. The CDR3 has 15 amino acids. This chain's CDR3 is CASSQGTISTDTQYF. CDR3 sequence (DNA): TGCGCCAGCAGCCAAGGGACTATAAGCACAGATACGCAGTATTTT.

The chain uses TRBV3-1 (or the pseudogene TRBV3-2) and TRBJ1-3; D is unclear. This CDR3 is 13 amino acids long. Germline loops: CDR1 LGHDT, CDR2 YNNKEL (reference sequence). The V end was cut by 1 base, the J end by 6 bases, with 7 bases between. CDR3 amino acids: CASSQGRENTIYF. The CDR3, as DNA: TGTGCCAGCAGCCAAGGGAGGGAAAACACCATATATTTT.

V is TRBV7-2 and J is TRBJ2-2, with 7 bases matching TRBD1. V shed 6 bases, J shed 0 bases, and the junction held 4 bases outside the gene matches. The CDR3 runs to 15 residues. The germline V gene has CDR1 SGHTA and CDR2 FQGNSA. The CDR3 protein is CASSTQGANTGELFF. The CDR3 nucleotides are TGTGCCAGCAGTACGCAGGGGGCGAACACCGGGGAGCTGTTTTTT.

This chain joins TRBV7-9 and TRBJ1-1; D unresolved. Germline-derived CDR1 and CDR2 are SEHNR and FQNEAQ (reference sequence). The CDR3 runs 17 residues. V lost 2 bases to trimming and J lost 1 base, with 17 bases between them. This CDR3 is CASSLLILVDKNTEAFF. The CDR3 DNA sequence: TGTGCCAGCAGCTTATTAATTCTGGTCGACAAGAACACTGAAGCTTTCTTT.

The J gene is TRBJ1-2, the V gene TRBV10-3; D gene ambiguous. The germline V gene has CDR1 ENHRY and CDR2 SYGVKD. The V end lost 8 bases, the J end lost 3 bases, and 10 bases lay between the germline ends. This CDR3 is built from 12 residues. The CDR3 coding sequence is TGTGCCATCTCGGCCCAGGACTATGGCTACACCTTC. Protein: CAISAQDYGYTF.

The V and J genes are TRBV7-2 and TRBJ2-2; D ambiguous. The V gene's germline CDR1 is SGHTA and CDR2 FQGNSA. The CDR3 has 13 residues. V dropped 1 base and J dropped 7 bases, with 7 bases sitting between them. CDR3 amino acids: CASSLGSGGELFF. The CDR3 bases are TGTGCCAGCAGCTTAGGATCGGGCGGGGAGCTGTTTTTT.

Comments on this clone: The junction does not match germline at one end; this may be a read error. This chain uses TRBV18 with TRBJ2-3; D call uncertain. Germline lookup yields CDR1 KGHSH and CDR2 LQKENI. The CDR3 has 15 residues. The CDR3 DNA is TGTGCCAACTCACCACCGTCCCCTGTCACAGATACGCAGTATTTT. Protein sequence: CANSPPSPVTDTQYF.

As DNA, the CDR3 is TGTGCCAGCAGTTTCTACAGGGGAATGAGCGAGCAGTACTTC. Residues: CASSFYRGMSEQYF. This chain links TRBV27 with TRBJ2-7; 7 bases map to TRBD1. CDR1 is MNHEY, CDR2 SMNVEV, per germline (reference sequence). The ends lost 3 bases at V and 6 bases at J; junction bases unmatched: 8. This CDR3 spans 14 amino acids.

This rearrangement joins TRBV5-4 to TRBJ1-6, with no clear D. CDR1 SGHNT and CDR2 YYREEE come from the germline V gene (reference sequence). V was trimmed by 3 bases and J by 4 bases, leaving 2 bases between them. The CDR3 extends over 12 amino acids. The chain's CDR3 is CASSSYNSPLHF. As DNA, the CDR3 is TGTGCCAGCAGCTCTTATAATTCACCCCTCCACTTT. Full variable domain (missing parts from reference TRBV5-4 and TRBJ1-6): ETGVTQSPTHLIKTRGQQVTLRCSSQSGHNTVSWYQQALGQGPQFIFQYYREEENGRGNFPPRFSGLQFPNYSSELNVNALELDDSALYLCASSSYNSPLHFGNGTRLTVT.

V gene TRBV6-2 or TRBV6-3 combines with J gene TRBJ1-5, with D perhaps TRBD1 (5 bases). This CDR3 spans 15 amino acids. CDR1 is MNHEY and CDR2 is SVGEGT in the germline V gene. Trimming removed 6 bases from V and 2 bases from J, with 14 bases in between. As DNA, the CDR3 is TGTGCCAGCAGCCACCCCGGGGGAGGCAATCAGCCCCAGCATTTT. This codes for CASSHPGGGNQPQHF.

This clone was seen more than once but under ten times. The V gene is TRBV7-9, the J gene TRBJ1-1, with D possibly TRBD1 on 5 matching bases. Trimming took 1 base from V and 4 from J, leaving 10 bases between them. CDR1 and CDR2 (germline): SEHNR, FQNEAQ (reference sequence). The CDR3 extends over 14 amino acids. The chain's CDR3 is CASSLGGSSTEAFF. The CDR3 coding sequence is TGTGCCAGCAGCTTAGGGGGCTCCAGCACTGAAGCTTTCTTT. The full variable domain, completed using reference TRBV7-9 and TRBJ1-1, is DTGVSQNPRHKITKRGQNVTFRCDPISEHNRLYWYRQTLGQGPEFLTYFQNEAQLEKSRLLSDRFSAERPKGSFSTLEIQRTEQGDSAMYLCASSLGGSSTEAFFGQGTRLTVV.

The gene calls are TRBV6-2 or TRBV6-3 and TRBJ1-1; perhaps TRBD1 as D (5 bases). Per germline, CDR1 MNHEY and CDR2 SVGEGT. Trimming stripped 4 bases from V and 6 bases from J, with 12 bases between. CDR3 length equals 13 residues. This CDR3 reads CASSFSGYAEAFF. The CDR3 nucleotides are TGTGCCAGCAGTTTTTCAGGGTACGCTGAAGCTTTCTTT.

The chain combines TRBV2 with TRBJ2-3, with 8 bases aligning to TRBD2. Germline loops: CDR1 SNHLY, CDR2 FYNNEI. This CDR3 contains 14 residues. The V segment lost 1 base and the J segment 14 bases; nucleotides outside the gene matches: 11. The CDR3 reads CASSEGLAGSRRYF. CDR3 nucleotides: TGTGCCAGCAGTGAAGGGCTAGCGGGCAGCCGCCGGTATTTT.

In this sample, this clone turned up once. The chain joins TRBV6-5 to TRBJ2-7; 10 bases align to TRBD2. Germline CDR1 is MNHEY and CDR2 is SVGAGI. Trimming removed 0 bases from V and 5 bases from J; junction bases left unmatched: 7. The CDR3 is 16 amino acids. CDR3: CASSYSASGSPNEQYF. CDR3 DNA sequence: TGTGCCAGCAGTTACTCGGCTAGCGGGAGCCCCAACGAGCAGTACTTC.

The chain recombines TRBV9 with TRBJ1-2; D unresolved. V was pared by 5 bases and J by 8 bases, with 13 bases between. Germline V gene sequence: CDR1 SGDLS, CDR2 YYNGEE. CDR3 length: 12 residues. The CDR3: CASRSEPWGYTF. The CDR3 bases are TGTGCCAGCAGGAGTGAGCCTTGGGGCTACACCTTC.

J is TRBJ2-7 and V is TRBV28; D is uncertain. Germline CDR1 and CDR2: MDHEN and SYDVKM. The CDR3 extends over 12 amino acids. Trimming took off 3 bases at V and 5 bases at J, with 8 bases between the two ends. This CDR3 is CASSLIYDEQYF. For the CDR3, the DNA is TGTGCCAGCAGTTTGATCTACGACGAGCAGTACTTC.

The rearrangement links TRBV27 to TRBJ1-2; no definite D call. Germline CDR1 is MNHEY and CDR2 is SMNVEV (reference sequence). V shed 7 bases and J shed 4 bases, with 22 bases lying between them. The CDR3 has 16 residues. CDR3 nucleotide sequence: TGTGCCAGCACCACAGCTGGGGAGGGATTGATCTATGGCTACACCTTC. Its translation: CASTTAGEGLIYGYTF.

Turning to this clone: Distinct nucleotide sequences in the sample also encode this CDR3. The chain recombines TRBV11-2 with TRBJ2-5; tentative D call: TRBD2 (5 bases). The CDR3 is 14 amino acids. The germline V gene has CDR1 SGHAT and CDR2 FQNNGV. V was pared by 5 bases and J by 3 bases, with 13 bases between. CDR3 in DNA: TGTGCCAGCAGCCCCCGGACGCGGGAAGAGACCCAGTACTTC. This gives the protein CASSPRTREETQYF.

The chain joins TRBV5-1 to TRBJ2-1; 9 nucleotides match TRBD2. Trimming at V came to 4 bases and at J to 4 bases, leaving 9 bases not matched to a gene. CDR3 length equals 16 residues. Germline V CDR1 and CDR2: SGHRS, YFSETQ. CDR3 in DNA: TGCGCCAGCAGCCCGGCGGGGGGGGCGCTTTACAATGAGCAGTTCTTC. Protein: CASSPAGGALYNEQFF.

The gene calls are TRBV18 and TRBJ1-2, with 10 bases matching TRBD1. In germline, CDR1 is KGHSH, CDR2 LQKENI. Unmatched junction bases numbered 2, after V lost 4 bases and J lost 0 bases. The CDR3 loop spans 15 amino acids. The CDR3 coding sequence is TGTGCCAGCTCACTGGGACAGGGGACTAACTATGGCTACACCTTC. It encodes CASSLGQGTNYGYTF.

The rearrangement uses TRBV9 and TRBJ2-1; 9 bases align to TRBD2. The CDR3 is 17 amino acids. CDR1 is SGDLS, CDR2 YYNGEE, per germline. V trimming: 4 bases; J trimming: 0 bases; junction bases outside the gene matches: 8. The CDR3 bases are TGTGCCAGCAGCCCCCGACTAGCGGTTAGCTCCTACAATGAGCAGTTCTTC. It encodes CASSPRLAVSSYNEQFF.

The chain is built from TRBV18 and TRBJ2-5; D may be TRBD1 (5 bases). Per the germline V gene, CDR1 is KGHSH and CDR2 is LQKENI. This CDR3 is built from 15 residues. V lost 0 bases and J lost 5, with 13 bases in between. The CDR3 region has the DNA TGTGCCAGCTCACCACCGAGTGGGGCCCCCGAGACCCAGTACTTC. Its translation is CASSPPSGAPETQYF.

The chain employs TRBV6-5 and TRBJ1-6, with 7 bases fitting TRBD1. Germline lookup yields CDR1 MNHEY and CDR2 SVGAGI. V gave up 10 bases and J gave up 8 bases; unmatched junction bases: 11. The CDR3 is made up of 14 amino acids. CDR3 loop: CATCYDRVDSPLHF. The DNA of the CDR3 is TGTGCCACTTGCTATGACAGGGTGGATTCACCCCTCCACTTT.

The chain joins TRBV12-5 to TRBJ1-5; D is perhaps TRBD1 (6 bases). Germline CDR1 LGHNT, CDR2 FRNRAP. The CDR3 covers 13 residues. Trimming shortened V by 6 bases and J by 3 bases, and 9 bases separated the two germline ends. CDR3 loop: CASGWDINQPQHF. The CDR3 nucleotides are TGTGCTAGTGGCTGGGACATCAATCAGCCCCAGCATTTT.